These T cell receptor beta chains were read from a single sample in a study of T-cell memory formation after mild COVID-19. Using its own MiXCR run on the 5' RACE reads, TCRdb lists one record per CDR3 protein. The table has approximately 340,000 distinct CDR3 sequences, around 15% seen once. The sequencing sample was made of PBMCs or a T cell subset sorted from them (not recorded which). All receptors derive from a man younger than 30 who had mild COVID-19 (a few samples of this study predate the infection). Cell type and time point are not known. Each CDR3 is given with its conserved first and last residue. The D gene is left open where the match is weak. A clone size is listed for some rows: how often the clone was seen (once, few, many), or a class if it is expanded.

j_call v_call clone_size d_call cdr3_aa cdr3_nt
TRBJ2-5 TRBV9 few NA CASSVNQETQYF TGTGCCAGCAGCGTAAACCAAGAGACCCAGTACTTC
TRBJ2-6 TRBV4-2 NA NA CASSQDWGGSGANVLTF TGTGCCAGCAGCCAAGATTGGGGTGGTTCTGGGGCCAACGTCCTGACTTTC
TRBJ2-1 TRBV24-1 NA NA CATSDLRGENEQFF TGTGCCACCAGTGATTTAAGGGGCGAGAATGAGCAGTTCTTC
TRBJ2-2 TRBV9 NA NA CASSVRGSNTGELFF TGTGCCAGCAGCGTTCGGGGATCGAACACCGGGGAGCTGTTTTTT
TRBJ2-1 TRBV27 many NA CASSSGYNEQFF TGTGCCAGCAGTTCGGGATACAATGAGCAGTTCTTC
TRBJ1-1 TRBV27 few NA CASRPNRAFRTEAFF TGTGCCAGCCGACCCAACAGGGCGTTCCGAACTGAAGCTTTCTTT
TRBJ2-3 TRBV11-2 few NA CASSLDRVDTQYF TGTGCCAGCAGCTTAGATAGGGTAGATACGCAGTATTTT
TRBJ2-7 TRBV5-1 NA NA CASRGDGAYEQYF TGCGCCAGCCGAGGGGACGGTGCCTACGAGCAGTACTTC
TRBJ2-7 TRBV18 NA NA CASSPGYSLYEQYF TGTGCCAGCTCACCAGGGTACAGCCTCTACGAGCAGTACTTC
TRBJ2-5 TRBV6-6 NA NA CASRLQVQETQYF TGTGCCAGCAGGCTTCAGGTCCAAGAGACCCAGTACTTC
TRBJ2-1 TRBV6-5 NA NA CASMRGSYNEQFF TGTGCCAGCATGCGGGGCTCCTACAATGAGCAGTTCTTC
TRBJ2-1 TRBV6-2/TRBV6-3 once NA CASCWTGDNEQFF TGTGCCAGCTGTTGGACCGGGGACAATGAGCAGTTCTTC
TRBJ1-2 TRBV3-2 few NA CASSQDRVPQGQYNYGYTF TGTGCCAGCAGCCAAGATCGGGTCCCACAGGGGCAATATAACTATGGCTACACCTTC
TRBJ1-2 TRBV10-1 NA NA CASSRELNYGYTF TGCGCCAGCAGTCGCGAGCTAAACTATGGCTACACCTTC
TRBJ2-3 TRBV7-9 few NA CASGLEGGSTDTQYF TGTGCCAGCGGCCTAGAGGGAGGAAGCACAGATACGCAGTATTTT
TRBJ2-5 TRBV14 NA NA CASSPLSGRETQYF TGTGCCAGCAGCCCCCTATCAGGCCGGGAGACCCAGTACTTC
TRBJ2-4 TRBV19 NA NA CASSIGRPANIQYF TGTGCCAGTAGTATCGGCAGGCCCGCCAACATTCAGTACTTC
TRBJ1-2 TRBV4-1 NA NA CASSLQYPDIYGYTF TGCGCCAGCAGCCTCCAATACCCAGACATCTATGGCTACACCTTC
TRBJ2-1 TRBV7-2 NA NA CASSYSRVYNEQFF TGTGCCAGCAGCTACTCTAGGGTCTACAATGAGCAGTTCTTC
TRBJ2-1 TRBV6-5 NA TRBD2 CASSYGERGYNEQFF TGTGCCAGCAGTTACGGTGAGCGGGGTTACAATGAGCAGTTCTTC
TRBJ2-3 TRBV2 many TRBD1 CASKPGQGPTDTQYF TGTGCCAGCAAGCCGGGACAGGGGCCCACAGATACGCAGTATTTT
TRBJ2-2 TRBV4-3 few NA CASSQAASRDGELFF TGCGCCAGCAGCCAAGCGGCTAGCAGGGACGGGGAGCTGTTTTTT
TRBJ2-3 TRBV12-3/TRBV12-4 NA NA CASSLRTMPDTQYF TGTGCCAGCAGTTTGCGGACTATGCCAGATACGCAGTATTTT
TRBJ2-2 TRBV10-3 few TRBD2 CAAGLAGETGELFF TGTGCCGCGGGACTAGCGGGGGAAACCGGGGAGCTGTTTTTT
TRBJ1-1 TRBV7-3 NA TRBD1 CASSLSVAGGLAEAFF TGTGCCAGCAGCTTAAGCGTGGCAGGGGGCCTCGCTGAAGCTTTCTTT
TRBJ2-3 TRBV6-5 NA TRBD2 CASRWTSGGEYTQYF TGTGCCAGCAGATGGACTAGCGGGGGGGAGTATACGCAGTATTTT
TRBJ1-5 TRBV6-1 NA TRBD1 CASSGDRGLQPQHF TGTGCCAGCAGTGGGGACAGGGGGCTTCAGCCCCAGCATTTT
TRBJ1-2 TRBV4-1 few TRBD1 CASRQPGTGGKGGYTF TGCGCCAGCAGGCAACCAGGGACAGGGGGCAAGGGTGGCTACACCTTC
TRBJ2-2 TRBV6-5 NA NA CASGHSNTGELFF TGTGCCAGTGGACATAGTAACACCGGGGAGCTGTTTTTT